This T cell receptor beta chain was sequenced in a study of T cell repertoires in cytomegalovirus infection. Study information: Recently described HLA-C-restricted plus well-studied HLA-B-restricted CMV epitopes were used. CMV infection together with matching HLA type was indicated by public TCR beta signatures. Study observations and caveats: Across the ex vivo response, the dominant clonotypes were HLA-C-restricted CMV-specific TCR beta clonotypes.

Germline assignment: CDR1 SGHTA and CDR2 FQGNSA. This CDR3 spans 18 amino acids. V was clipped by 1 base and J by 0 bases, with 13 bases between them. This clonotype was seen ten or more times. Its matching antigen is unknown. TCRdb re-called the reads with MiXCR, one entry per CDR3 protein. The sample consists of approximately 600,000 distinct CDR3 sequences, around two fifths of them appearing once. This sequence originates from a human donor in good health (CMV status not recorded). Some clones in this sample may be carry-over from other donors' samples. The rearrangement links TRBV7-2 to TRBJ1-6, with a possible D match to TRBD1 (5 bases). Sequenced material: cultured PBMCs, taken from culture after CMV antigen stimulation. The CDR3 nucleotides read TGTGCCAGCAGCTTAGTAGCGGGGACTGGCTCCTATAATTCACCCCTCCACTTT. Protein sequence: CASSLVAGTGSYNSPLHF.